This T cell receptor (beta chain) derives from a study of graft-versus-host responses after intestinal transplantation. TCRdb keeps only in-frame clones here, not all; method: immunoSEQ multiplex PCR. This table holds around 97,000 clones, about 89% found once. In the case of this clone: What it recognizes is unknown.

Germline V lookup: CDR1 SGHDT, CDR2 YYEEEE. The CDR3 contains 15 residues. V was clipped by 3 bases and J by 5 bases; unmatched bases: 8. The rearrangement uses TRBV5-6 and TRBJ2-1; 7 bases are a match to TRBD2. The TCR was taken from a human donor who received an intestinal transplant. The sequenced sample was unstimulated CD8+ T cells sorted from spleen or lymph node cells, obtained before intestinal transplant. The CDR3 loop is CASSSSGGKDNEQFF. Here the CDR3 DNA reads TGTGCCAGCAGCTCGTCCGGGGGGAAGGACAATGAGCAGTTCTTC. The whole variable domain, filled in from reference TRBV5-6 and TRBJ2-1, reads DAGVTQSPTHLIKTRGQQVTLRCSPKSGHDTVSWYQQALGQGPQFIFQYYEEEERQRGNFPDRFSGHQFPNYSSELNVNALLLGDSALYLCASSSSGGKDNEQFFGPGTRLTVL.